This T cell receptor beta chain was identified in a study of PD-L1 blockade in urothelial cancer. The CDR3 consists of 15 residues. Turning to this clone: Its antigen is not known.

Findings and limits, study-wide: Clones that were tumor-associated expanded more in the blood of durable-benefit patients at 3 weeks. Below-median pretreatment blood TCR clonality predicted better survival.

Measured with immunoSEQ multiplex PCR; TCRdb has only the in-frame clones, and not every one. The table includes 35,000 to 55,000 clones, more than 75% detected once. The sequence came from a man between 65 and 80 years old with urothelial cancer. Here the sequenced sample was PBMCs, taken around atezolizumab (anti-PD-L1) treatment. The gene calls are TRBV12-1 and TRBJ1-3; TRBD1, the table's D call, was not compared with the DNA. TRBV12-1 is noted as a pseudogene. CDR3 in amino acids: CASSFPHRERNTIYF. As DNA, the CDR3 is TGTGCCAGCAGCTTTCCCCACAGGGAGAGAAACACCATATATTTT.